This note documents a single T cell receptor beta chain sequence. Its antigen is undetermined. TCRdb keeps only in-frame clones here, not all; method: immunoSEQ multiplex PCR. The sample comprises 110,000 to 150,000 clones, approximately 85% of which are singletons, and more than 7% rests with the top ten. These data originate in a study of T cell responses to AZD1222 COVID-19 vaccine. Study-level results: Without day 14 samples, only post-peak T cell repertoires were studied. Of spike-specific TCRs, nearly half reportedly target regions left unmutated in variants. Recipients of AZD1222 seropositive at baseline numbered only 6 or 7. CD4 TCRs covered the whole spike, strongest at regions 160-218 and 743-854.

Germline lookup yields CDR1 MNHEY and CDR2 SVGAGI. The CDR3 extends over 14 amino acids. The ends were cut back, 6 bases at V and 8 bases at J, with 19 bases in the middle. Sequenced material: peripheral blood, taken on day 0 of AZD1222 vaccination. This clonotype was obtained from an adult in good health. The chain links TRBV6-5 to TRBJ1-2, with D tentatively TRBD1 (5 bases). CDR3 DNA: TGTGCCAGCAGATTCGGGGGGACGGAGAGCGGCTACACCTTC. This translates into CASRFGGTESGYTF.